This T cell receptor beta chain emerged from a study of cytomegalovirus exposure and HLA in healthy donors. Generated by immunoSEQ multiplex PCR, the TCRdb table keeps only in-frame clones and is missing some. This table has about 63,000 clones, around 89% appearing once. Per germline, CDR1 SNHLY and CDR2 FYNNEI. This CDR3 spans 16 amino acids. With V trimmed by 7 bases and J by 7 bases, 12 bases remained unmatched. In the case of this clone: Its antigen is currently unknown.

Study findings and constraints: Listed as cytomegalovirus-associated were 164 TCR beta chains.

Input material: PBMCs. The gene calls are TRBV2 and TRBJ2-2; 10 bases agree with TRBD2. The receptor comes from a woman aged 18-30 years in good health and CMV-seronegative. The chain's CDR3 is CASTKNSGRAVGELFF. The CDR3 DNA reads TGTGCCAGCACCAAAAACAGCGGGAGGGCCGTCGGGGAGCTGTTTTTT. The full variable domain, with the rest looked up from reference TRBV2 and TRBJ2-2, is EPEVTQTPSHQVTQMGQEVILRCVPISNHLYFYWYRQILGQKVEFLVSFYNNEISEKSEIFDDQFSVERPDGSNFTLKIRSTKLEDSAMYFCASTKNSGRAVGELFFGEGSRLTVL.